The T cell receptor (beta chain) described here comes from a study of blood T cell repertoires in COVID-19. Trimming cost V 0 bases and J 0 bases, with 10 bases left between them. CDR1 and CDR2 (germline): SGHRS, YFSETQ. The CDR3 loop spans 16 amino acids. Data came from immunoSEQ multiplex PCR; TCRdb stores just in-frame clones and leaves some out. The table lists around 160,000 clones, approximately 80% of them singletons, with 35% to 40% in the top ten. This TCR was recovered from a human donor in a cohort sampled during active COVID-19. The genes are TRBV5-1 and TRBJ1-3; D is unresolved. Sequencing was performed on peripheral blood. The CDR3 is CASSLDGLNSGNTIYF. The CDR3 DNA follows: TGCGCCAGCAGCTTGGACGGACTGAACTCTGGAAACACCATATATTTT.